Each of the 6 T cell receptor beta chains below was sequenced from the same sample in a study of beta chain features in type 1 diabetes. Expressed TCRB transcripts were sequenced, since all the RNA that had been isolated was reverse transcribed. Repertoires were generated with immunoSEQ multiplex PCR, while TCRdb's copy carries only in-frame clones and drops some. The sample includes approximately 600,000 clones, around 11% of them seen just once. Their antigens are not known. Study-wide points: A moderate, significant TCRB CDR3 shortening appeared in type 1 diabetes across four CD4+ subsets.

The sample was naive CD4+ T cells from blood. The receptors were sampled from a man in his thirties or forties with type 1 diabetes.

This clone was observed a few times. The chain combines TRBV27 with TRBJ2-1; unclear D gene. The CDR3 contains 17 residues. Germline V gene data show CDR1 as MNHEY and CDR2 as SMNVEV (reference sequence). Deletions cut 4 bases from V and 6 bases from J, with 22 bases between. The CDR3 coding sequence is TGTGCCAGCAGTTCTAGTCGATGGGCCACGAGCTCCAATGAGCAGTTCTTC. Translated, it gives CASSSSRWATSSNEQFF.

The chain carries TRBV18 and TRBJ2-1, with 7 bases matching TRBD2. The CDR3 sequence is 16 residues long. CDR1 is KGHSH and CDR2 is LQKENI in the germline V gene. Trimming cost V 2 bases and J 4 bases; bases outside gene matches: 8. CDR3 in amino acids: CASSPREGWGYNEQFF. As DNA, the CDR3 is TGTGCCAGCTCACCAAGGGAGGGTTGGGGATACAATGAGCAGTTCTTC.

This chain joins TRBV11-3 and TRBJ2-1; either TRBD1 or TRBD2 may supply D (5 bases each). The CDR3 sequence is 14 residues long. The germline V and J ends were trimmed by 5 bases and 0 bases, with 8 bases remaining between them. Germline loops: CDR1 SGHNT, CDR2 YENEEA. CDR3 nucleotides: TGTGCCAGCAGCGGGGCGGGCTCCTACAATGAGCAGTTCTTC. It encodes CASSGAGSYNEQFF.

This clone was observed a few times. The chain employs TRBV4-2 and TRBJ2-5; D is ambiguous. TRBJ2-7 explains the end of the DNA better; the J call may be wrong. From germline, CDR1 is LGHNA and CDR2 YNFKEQ. CDR3 length equals 12 residues. The DNA for the CDR3 is TGTGCCAGCAGCCCTGACCACTACGAGCAGTACTTC. This gives the protein CASSPDHYEQYF.

This clone has only a few counts. The chain is built from TRBV18 and TRBJ1-6, with TRBD1 identical over 7 bases. V gave up 3 bases and J gave up 8 bases; unmatched junction bases: 10. This CDR3 is built from 16 residues. The germline V gene encodes CDR1 KGHSH and CDR2 LQKENI. This CDR3 is CASSPIQGPSDSPLHF. The CDR3 DNA follows: TGTGCCAGCTCACCCATACAGGGGCCTTCGGATTCACCCCTCCACTTT.

V is TRBV18 and J is TRBJ2-2; no firm D call. V was pared by 2 bases and J by 0 bases, with 7 bases between. Germline V gene sequence: CDR1 KGHSH, CDR2 LQKENI. CDR3 length equals 15 residues. CDR3 sequence reads: CASSPVGPNTGELFF. The CDR3 DNA reads TGTGCCAGCTCACCAGTAGGGCCGAACACCGGGGAGCTGTTTTTT.